This is a list of T cell receptor beta chains from one sample in a study of response to subunit inactivated influenza vaccine. TCRdb redid the calling of the RT-PCR reads with MiXCR, one entry per CDR3 protein. The sample yields 650,000 to 800,000 distinct CDR3 sequences, over 11% seen once. The sequencing here drew on PBMCs from blood, taken 14 to 15 days before vaccination. These receptors originate from a man aged 50 to 60 who received an inactivated influenza vaccine. Both conserved end residues are part of each CDR3. Fields, in order: D gene, V gene, J gene, CDR3 protein. A D gene is named only where the DNA matches it firmly.

d_call: -; v_call: TRBV10-2; j_call: TRBJ2-3; cdr3_aa: CASRSPSTDTQYF
d_call: -; v_call: TRBV5-1; j_call: TRBJ1-4; cdr3_aa: CASSLSPGSEEKLFF
d_call: TRBD2; v_call: TRBV11-2; j_call: TRBJ2-5; cdr3_aa: CASSLGLTSGSETQYF
d_call: -; v_call: TRBV20-1; j_call: TRBJ2-1; cdr3_aa: CSARVGSSYNEQFF
d_call: -; v_call: TRBV15; j_call: TRBJ2-7; cdr3_aa: CATSRANPSGNLVEQYF
d_call: -; v_call: TRBV25-1; j_call: TRBJ2-5; cdr3_aa: CASSEISSSETQYF
d_call: TRBD1; v_call: TRBV29-1; j_call: TRBJ2-7; cdr3_aa: CSVRDRVNSYEQYF
d_call: TRBD1; v_call: TRBV7-9; j_call: TRBJ2-1; cdr3_aa: CASNLGQGAYNEQFF
d_call: TRBD1; v_call: TRBV5-1; j_call: TRBJ2-1; cdr3_aa: CASSGTGSGSYNEQFF
d_call: -; v_call: TRBV20-1; j_call: TRBJ1-5; cdr3_aa: CSAREAGLDQPQHF
d_call: TRBD1; v_call: TRBV13; j_call: TRBJ2-6; cdr3_aa: CASRETGVGANVLTF
d_call: TRBD2; v_call: TRBV15; j_call: TRBJ2-1; cdr3_aa: CATSREAGTEHEQFF
d_call: TRBD2; v_call: TRBV9; j_call: TRBJ2-7; cdr3_aa: CASSVEGTSNYEQYF
d_call: -; v_call: TRBV12-3/TRBV12-4; j_call: TRBJ2-5; cdr3_aa: CASSRISETQYF
d_call: TRBD2; v_call: TRBV5-1; j_call: TRBJ2-2; cdr3_aa: CASSWGLAGDTLRTGELFF
d_call: -; v_call: TRBV18; j_call: TRBJ2-3; cdr3_aa: CATSPLTSTDTQYF